What follows are 8 T cell receptor beta chains derived from one specimen sequenced in a study of post-analysis software for immune sequencing data. General study findings and limits: Patients used several TRBV segments, including TRBV5-6, TRBV5-1 and TRBV20-1, more often than controls.

Unique molecular identifiers had been added to the TCR beta cDNA libraries. TCRdb redid the calling of the PCR reads with MiXCR, one entry per CDR3 protein. The sample comprises over 700,000 distinct CDR3 sequences, roughly 29% of which are singletons, and approximately 0.6% rests with the top ten. These receptors lack a known antigen. The specimen was blood. All receptors derive from a girl aged 10 to 17 with multiple sclerosis.

This clonotype was counted between two and nine times. V and J are TRBV7-9 and TRBJ1-2; 7 bases are shared with TRBD1. The CDR3 runs to 17 residues. Per the germline V gene, CDR1 is SEHNR and CDR2 is FQNEAQ (reference sequence). J gave up 5 bases and V 5 bases, and 17 bases lay outside the gene matches. For the CDR3, the DNA is TGTGCCAGCAGCCAACGGACAGGCCCGCGGGGAGGATATGGCTACACCTTC. Its translation is CASSQRTGPRGGYGYTF.

V usage is TRBV5-1 and J usage is TRBJ2-7, with D tentatively TRBD2 (6 bases). This CDR3 is 18 amino acids long. V was cut by 4 bases and J by 0 bases, with 23 bases left in between. Per germline, CDR1 SGHRS and CDR2 YFSETQ. The CDR3 DNA sequence: TGCGCCAGCAGCCCGCCATCACGGGGGACCCCGTCCTCCTACGAGCAGTACTTC. It encodes CASSPPSRGTPSSYEQYF.

The V and J genes are TRBV7-2 and TRBJ2-3; no clear D gene. Trimming left V 3 bases short and J 6 bases short, with 13 bases between. Germline lookup yields CDR1 SGHTA and CDR2 FQGNSA. This CDR3 has 14 residues. The CDR3 DNA reads TGTGCCAGCAGCTTGATCCCGGCCGGCGATACGCAGTATTTT. It is translated as CASSLIPAGDTQYF.

The genes are TRBV3-1 and TRBJ1-5; D call uncertain. The germline V gene encodes CDR1 LGHDT and CDR2 YNNKEL (reference sequence). This CDR3 is 14 amino acids long. The V end lost 4 bases, the J end lost 3 bases, and 10 bases lay between the germline ends. CDR3 DNA sequence: TGTGCCAGCAGCCCACAGTCGAACAATCAGCCCCAGCATTTT. It encodes CASSPQSNNQPQHF.

The chain has TRBV20-1 and TRBJ1-2; D may be TRBD1 (5 bases). Per germline, CDR1 DFQATT and CDR2 SNEGSKA (reference sequence). The CDR3 sequence is 17 residues long. Trimming took 6 bases from V and 0 from J, leaving 23 bases between them. CDR3 coding DNA: TGCAGTGCCCAGAGTATGGGACGTCAAACCCCTAACTATGGCTACACCTTC. Translating it yields CSAQSMGRQTPNYGYTF.

This clonotype was observed a handful of times. J is TRBJ2-1 and V is TRBV6-2 or TRBV6-3; D assignment may be TRBD1 or TRBD2 (5 bases each). Germline CDR1 MNHEY, CDR2 SVGEGT. The CDR3 covers 18 residues. V was clipped by 0 bases and J by 0 bases, with 15 bases between them. The CDR3 DNA reads TGTGCCAGCAGTTACTCCCCCCTTGGGGACCTCTCCTACAATGAGCAGTTCTTC. Protein product: CASSYSPLGDLSYNEQFF.

The chain uses TRBV7-2 and TRBJ2-7; possibly TRBD1 for D (5 bases). The J call could be wrong; TRBJ2-5 is a better fit for the DNA end. Germline-derived CDR1 and CDR2 are SGHTA and FQGNSA. This CDR3 region has 14 residues. As DNA, the CDR3 is TGTGCCAGCAGCTTAGGGGCAGGGTTGGAGACCCAGTACTTC. This sequence encodes CASSLGAGLETQYF.

This chain joins TRBV29-1 and TRBJ1-5, with 7 nucleotides matching TRBD1. The germline V gene encodes CDR1 SQVTM and CDR2 ANQGSEA. V dropped 4 bases and J dropped 4; count of bases not matched to a gene: 7. The CDR3 sequence is 14 residues long. For the CDR3, the DNA is TGCAGCGTTGCCCCGGCAGGGGGTAATCAGCCCCAGCATTTT. It is translated as CSVAPAGGNQPQHF.